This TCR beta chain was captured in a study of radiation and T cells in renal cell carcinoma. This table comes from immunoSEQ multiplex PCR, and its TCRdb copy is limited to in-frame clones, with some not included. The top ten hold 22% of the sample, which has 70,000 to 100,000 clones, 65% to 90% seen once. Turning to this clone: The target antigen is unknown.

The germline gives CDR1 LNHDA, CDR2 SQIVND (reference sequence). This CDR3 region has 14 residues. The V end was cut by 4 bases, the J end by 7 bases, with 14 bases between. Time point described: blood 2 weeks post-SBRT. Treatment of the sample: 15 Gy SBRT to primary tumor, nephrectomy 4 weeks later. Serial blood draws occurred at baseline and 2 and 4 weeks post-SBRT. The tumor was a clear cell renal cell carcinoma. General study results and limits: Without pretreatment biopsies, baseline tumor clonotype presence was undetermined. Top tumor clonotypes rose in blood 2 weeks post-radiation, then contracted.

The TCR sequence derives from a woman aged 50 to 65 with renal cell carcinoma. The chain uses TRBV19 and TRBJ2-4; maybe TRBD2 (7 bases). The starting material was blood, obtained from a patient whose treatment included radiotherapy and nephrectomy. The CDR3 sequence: CASSTGGASNIQYF. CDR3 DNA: TGTGCCAGTAGTACTGGGGGGGCTAGCAACATTCAGTACTTC.